This T cell receptor beta chain was sequenced in a study of blood T cell repertoires in COVID-19. Study-level information: In each case, the material was cDNA or gDNA derived from T cells, B-cell-depleted T cells, or PBMCs.

The length of the CDR3 is 16 residues. CDR1 is SGHTS and CDR2 is YDEGEE in the germline V gene. The V end lost 0 bases, the J end lost 4 bases, and 17 bases lay between the germline ends. The data were produced by immunoSEQ multiplex PCR, yet TCRdb's version contains in-frame clones alone and is incomplete. Among 100,000 to 150,000 clones listed, 70% to 75% were seen once. The chain is built from TRBV5-8 and TRBJ2-7; TRBD2 might be the D (5 bases). This TCR was recovered from a man between 60 and 75 years old with acute or convalescent COVID-19. The sample was peripheral blood. The CDR3 coding sequence is TGTGCCAGCAGCTTGGGGGTGGCCGGGGTTTGGTACGAGCAGTACTTC. Encoded protein: CASSLGVAGVWYEQYF.